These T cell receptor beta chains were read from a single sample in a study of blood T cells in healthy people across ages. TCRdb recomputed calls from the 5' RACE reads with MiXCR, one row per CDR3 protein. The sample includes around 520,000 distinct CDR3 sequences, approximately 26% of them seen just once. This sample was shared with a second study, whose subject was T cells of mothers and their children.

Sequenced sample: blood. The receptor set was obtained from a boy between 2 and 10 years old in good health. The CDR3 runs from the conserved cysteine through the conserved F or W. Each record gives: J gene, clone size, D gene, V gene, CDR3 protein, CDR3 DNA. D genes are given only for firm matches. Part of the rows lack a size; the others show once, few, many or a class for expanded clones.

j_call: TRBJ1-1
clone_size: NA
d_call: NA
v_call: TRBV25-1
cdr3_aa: CASSATTDQMNTEAFF
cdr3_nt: TGTGCCAGCAGTGCCACGACGGATCAGATGAACACTGAAGCTTTCTTT

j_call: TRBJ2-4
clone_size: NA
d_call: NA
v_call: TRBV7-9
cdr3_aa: CASSLGGILAKNIQYF
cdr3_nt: TGTGCCAGCAGCTTGGGCGGGATCCTAGCCAAAAACATTCAGTACTTC

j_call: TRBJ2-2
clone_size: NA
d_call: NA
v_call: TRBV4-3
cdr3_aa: CASSQDLRVNTGELFF
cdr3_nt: TGCGCCAGCAGCCAAGATCTTAGGGTGAACACCGGGGAGCTGTTTTTT

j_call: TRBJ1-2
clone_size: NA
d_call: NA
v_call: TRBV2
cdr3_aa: CASSGREYGYTF
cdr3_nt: TGTGCCAGCAGCGGAAGGGAGTACGGCTACACCTTC

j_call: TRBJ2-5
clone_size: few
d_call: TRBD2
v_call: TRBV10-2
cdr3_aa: CARSLAGGPLREETQYF
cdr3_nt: TGCGCCAGGTCCCTAGCGGGAGGGCCCCTGCGGGAAGAGACCCAGTACTTC

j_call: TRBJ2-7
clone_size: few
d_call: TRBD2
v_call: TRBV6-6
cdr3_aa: CASSSGLAGGQYF
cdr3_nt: TGTGCCAGCAGTTCGGGACTAGCGGGAGGCCAGTACTTC

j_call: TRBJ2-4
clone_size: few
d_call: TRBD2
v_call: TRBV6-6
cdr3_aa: CASSKLGLDENIQYF
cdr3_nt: TGTGCCAGCAGCAAACTCGGACTAGACGAAAACATTCAGTACTTC

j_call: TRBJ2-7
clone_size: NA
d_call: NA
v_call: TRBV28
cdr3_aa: CASRLGVGPYEQYF
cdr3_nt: TGTGCCAGCAGGCTGGGGGTTGGGCCCTACGAGCAGTACTTC

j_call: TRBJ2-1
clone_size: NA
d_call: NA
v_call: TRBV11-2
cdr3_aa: CASSLVNGQFF
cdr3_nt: TGTGCCAGCAGCTTAGTTAATGGGCAGTTCTTC

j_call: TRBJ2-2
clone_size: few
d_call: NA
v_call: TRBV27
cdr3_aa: CASSLGYTGELFF
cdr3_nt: TGTGCCAGCAGTTTAGGTTACACCGGGGAGCTGTTTTTT

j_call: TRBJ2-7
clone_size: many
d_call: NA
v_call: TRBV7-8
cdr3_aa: CASSLFELGSSYEQYF
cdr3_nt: TGTGCCAGCAGCTTATTTGAGTTGGGGAGCTCCTACGAGCAGTACTTC

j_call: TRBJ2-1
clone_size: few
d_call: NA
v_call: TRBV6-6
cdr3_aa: CASSTARVSNEQFF
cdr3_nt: TGTGCCAGCAGTACAGCCAGGGTATCAAATGAGCAGTTCTTC

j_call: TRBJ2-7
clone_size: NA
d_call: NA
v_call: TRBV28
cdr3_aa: CASSFESYEQYF
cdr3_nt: TGTGCCAGCAGTTTCGAGTCCTACGAGCAGTACTTC

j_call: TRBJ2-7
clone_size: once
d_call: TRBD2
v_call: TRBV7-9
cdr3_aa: CASSYLSGSLNEQYF
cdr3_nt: TGTGCCAGCAGCTACTTGAGCGGGAGTTTAAACGAGCAGTACTTC

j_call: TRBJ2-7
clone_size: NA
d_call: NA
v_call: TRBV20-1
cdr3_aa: CSARTGLDYEQYF
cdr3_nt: TGCAGTGCTAGAACAGGGCTGGACTACGAGCAGTACTTC

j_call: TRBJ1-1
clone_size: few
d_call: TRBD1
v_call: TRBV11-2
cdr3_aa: CASSLDHWNRGHNTEAFF
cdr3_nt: TGTGCCAGCAGCTTAGATCATTGGAACAGGGGGCACAACACTGAAGCTTTCTTT

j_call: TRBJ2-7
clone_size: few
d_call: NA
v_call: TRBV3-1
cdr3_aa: CASSLGPAGSYEQYF
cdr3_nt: TGTGCCAGCAGCCTAGGACCGGCAGGCTCCTACGAGCAGTACTTC

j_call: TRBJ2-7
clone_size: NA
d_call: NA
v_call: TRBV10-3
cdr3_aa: CAISPDSSYEQYF
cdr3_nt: TGTGCCATCAGTCCGGACAGCTCCTACGAGCAGTACTTC

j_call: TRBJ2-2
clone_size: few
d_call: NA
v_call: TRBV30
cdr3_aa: CAWSFRHTGELFF
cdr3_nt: TGTGCCTGGAGTTTCCGTCACACCGGGGAGCTGTTTTTT

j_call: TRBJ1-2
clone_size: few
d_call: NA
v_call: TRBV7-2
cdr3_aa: CASSLAPPGYHGTF
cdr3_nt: TGTGCCAGCAGCTTAGCCCCTCCGGGGTACCACGGTACCTTC

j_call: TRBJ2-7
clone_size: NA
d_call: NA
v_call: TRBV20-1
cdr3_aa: CSATDSRSYEQYF
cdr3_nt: TGCAGTGCCACGGACTCGAGATCCTACGAGCAGTACTTC

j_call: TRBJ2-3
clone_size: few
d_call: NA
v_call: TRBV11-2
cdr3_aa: CASSEDSTDTQYF
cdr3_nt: TGTGCCAGCAGCGAGGACTCCACAGATACGCAGTATTTT

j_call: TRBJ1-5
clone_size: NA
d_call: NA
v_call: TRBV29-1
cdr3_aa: CSVGLSSEANQPQHF
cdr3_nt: TGCAGCGTTGGCCTCTCATCTGAAGCCAATCAGCCCCAGCATTTT

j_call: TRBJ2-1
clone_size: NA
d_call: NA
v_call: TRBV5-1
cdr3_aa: CASSFTADNEQFF
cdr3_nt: TGCGCCAGCAGCTTTACAGCCGACAATGAGCAGTTCTTC

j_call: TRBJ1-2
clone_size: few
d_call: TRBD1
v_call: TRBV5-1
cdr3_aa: CASRPDRVDSVYTF
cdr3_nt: TGCGCCAGCAGACCGGACAGGGTTGACTCTGTCTACACCTTC

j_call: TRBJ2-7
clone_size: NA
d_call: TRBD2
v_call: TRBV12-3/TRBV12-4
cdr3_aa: CASSSGTSNEQYF
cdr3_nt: TGTGCCAGCAGTTCCGGGACTAGTAACGAGCAGTACTTC

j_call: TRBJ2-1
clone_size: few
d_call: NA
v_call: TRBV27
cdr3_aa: CASSLWGDEQFF
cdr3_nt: TGTGCCAGCAGTTTGTGGGGGGATGAGCAGTTCTTC

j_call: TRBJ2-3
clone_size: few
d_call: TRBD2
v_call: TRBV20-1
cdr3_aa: CSAPSGTRDTQYF
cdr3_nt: TGCAGTGCCCCTAGCGGGACCCGAGATACGCAGTATTTT

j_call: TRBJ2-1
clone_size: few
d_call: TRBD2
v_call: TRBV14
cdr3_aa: CASSQDRGLAYNEQFF
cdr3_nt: TGTGCCAGCAGCCAAGATCGCGGACTAGCCTACAATGAGCAGTTCTTC

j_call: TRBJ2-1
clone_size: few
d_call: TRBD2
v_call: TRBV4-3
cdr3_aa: CASSQNPRGWREYNEQFF
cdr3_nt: TGCGCCAGCAGCCAGAACCCTCGGGGGTGGCGGGAGTACAATGAGCAGTTCTTC

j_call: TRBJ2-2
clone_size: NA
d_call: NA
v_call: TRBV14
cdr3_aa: CASSQWQGPNTGELFF
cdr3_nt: TGTGCCAGCAGCCAATGGCAGGGACCGAACACCGGGGAGCTGTTTTTT

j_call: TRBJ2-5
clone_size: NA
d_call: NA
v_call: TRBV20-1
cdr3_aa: CSAGGTTNEETQYF
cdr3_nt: TGCAGTGCTGGGGGGACAACCAACGAAGAGACCCAGTACTTC

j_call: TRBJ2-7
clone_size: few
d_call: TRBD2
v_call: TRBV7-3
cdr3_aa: CASSTLAGKYEQYF
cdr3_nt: TGTGCCAGCAGCACGTTAGCGGGGAAATACGAGCAGTACTTC

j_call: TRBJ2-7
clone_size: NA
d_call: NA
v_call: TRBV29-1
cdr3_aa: CSVLSGNSYEQYF
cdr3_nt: TGCAGCGTTCTTTCAGGGAACTCCTACGAGCAGTACTTC

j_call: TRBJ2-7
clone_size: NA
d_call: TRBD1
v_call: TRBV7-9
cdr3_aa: CASSARDRGNEQYF
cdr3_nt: TGTGCCAGCAGCGCCCGGGACAGGGGTAACGAGCAGTACTTC

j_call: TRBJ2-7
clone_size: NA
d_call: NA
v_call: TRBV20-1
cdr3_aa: CSADAEAGLSYEQYF
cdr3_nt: TGCAGTGCCGATGCAGAGGCAGGCCTCTCCTACGAGCAGTACTTC

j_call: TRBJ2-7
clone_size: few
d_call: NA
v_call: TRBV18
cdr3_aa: CASDTYEQYF
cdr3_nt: TGTGCCAGTGACACCTACGAGCAGTACTTC

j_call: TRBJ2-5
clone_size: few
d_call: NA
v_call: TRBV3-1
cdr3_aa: CASSTTRLEGTQYF
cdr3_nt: TGTGCCAGCAGCACGACTCGCTTGGAGGGGACCCAGTACTTC

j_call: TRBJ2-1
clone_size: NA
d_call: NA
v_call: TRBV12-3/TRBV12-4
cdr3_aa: CASSLVQAYNEQFF
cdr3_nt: TGTGCCAGCAGTTTAGTACAGGCCTACAATGAGCAGTTCTTC

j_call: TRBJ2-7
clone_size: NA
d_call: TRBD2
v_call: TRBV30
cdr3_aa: CAWSKLAGPYEQYF
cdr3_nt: TGTGCCTGGAGTAAACTAGCGGGCCCCTACGAGCAGTACTTC

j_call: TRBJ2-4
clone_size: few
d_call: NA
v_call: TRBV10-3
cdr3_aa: CAISESARTGDIQYF
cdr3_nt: TGTGCCATCAGTGAGTCTGCAAGGACGGGGGACATTCAGTACTTC

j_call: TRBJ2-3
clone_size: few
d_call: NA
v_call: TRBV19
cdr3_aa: CASSWVFGTDTQYF
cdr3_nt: TGTGCCAGTAGCTGGGTATTTGGCACAGATACGCAGTATTTT

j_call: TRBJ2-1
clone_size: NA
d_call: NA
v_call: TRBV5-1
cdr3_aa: CASKVGGRYNEQFF
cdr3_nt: TGCGCCAGCAAGGTCGGGGGAAGATACAATGAGCAGTTCTTC

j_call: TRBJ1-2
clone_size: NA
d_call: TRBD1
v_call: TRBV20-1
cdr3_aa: CSAPGTGNGYTF
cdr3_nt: TGCAGTGCTCCCGGGACAGGGAATGGCTACACCTTC

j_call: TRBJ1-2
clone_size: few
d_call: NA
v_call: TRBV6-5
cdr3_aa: CASSYSPRANYGYTF
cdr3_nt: TGTGCCAGCAGTTACTCCCCAAGGGCTAACTATGGCTACACCTTC

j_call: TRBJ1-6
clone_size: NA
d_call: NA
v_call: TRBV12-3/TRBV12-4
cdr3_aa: CASSLGVSPLHF
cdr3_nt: TGTGCCAGCAGTTTGGGGGTTTCACCCCTCCACTTT

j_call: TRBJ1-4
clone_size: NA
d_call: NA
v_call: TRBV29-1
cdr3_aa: CSAGSTGREKLFF
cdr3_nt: TGCAGCGCTGGGTCGACGGGGAGGGAAAAACTGTTTTTT

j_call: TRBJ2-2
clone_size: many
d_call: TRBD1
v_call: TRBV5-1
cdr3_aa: CASRGGVGGNTGELFF
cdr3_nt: TGCGCCAGCAGAGGGGGCGTTGGCGGGAACACCGGGGAGCTGTTTTTT

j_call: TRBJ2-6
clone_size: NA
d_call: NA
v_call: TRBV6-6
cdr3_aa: CASSHDPYRFSGANVLTF
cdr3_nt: TGTGCCAGCAGCCACGACCCGTACAGGTTTTCTGGGGCCAACGTCCTGACTTTC

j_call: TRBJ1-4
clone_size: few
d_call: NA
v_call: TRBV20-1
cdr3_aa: CSAWDSTKGTNEKLFF
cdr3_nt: TGCAGTGCTTGGGACTCAACCAAGGGAACTAATGAAAAACTGTTTTTT

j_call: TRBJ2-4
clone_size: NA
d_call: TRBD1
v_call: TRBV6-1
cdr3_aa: CASSEHRGIAKNIQYF
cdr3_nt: TGTGCCAGCAGTGAGCACAGGGGGATAGCCAAAAACATTCAGTACTTC

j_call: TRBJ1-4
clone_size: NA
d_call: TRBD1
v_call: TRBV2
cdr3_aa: CASSGQGPSNEKLFF
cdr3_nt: TGTGCCAGCTCCGGACAGGGGCCCTCTAATGAAAAACTGTTTTTT